This T cell receptor beta chain was identified in a study of neurological immune-mediated disorders. A single run covered 15-18 subjects with over 180 million TCR-beta sequences. TCRdb processed the 5' RACE reads anew with MiXCR; each CDR3 protein has one entry. Counted here are 55,000 to 70,000 distinct CDR3 sequences, roughly 3.9% occurring once; the ten biggest clones make up around 1.3%. The sample holds many counts of this clonotype. In germline, CDR1 is MGHRA, CDR2 YSYEKL. Trimming took off 0 bases at V and 3 bases at J, with 11 bases between the two ends. The CDR3 length is 16 residues. Material: PBMCs. The rearrangement uses TRBV4-1 and TRBJ2-2; tentatively, D is TRBD1 or TRBD2 (6 bases each). The clonotype was recovered from a man aged 30 to 39 with multiple sclerosis. The CDR3, as DNA: TGCGCCAGCAGCCAAGAGAGGGGGGCCGACACCGGGGAGCTGTTTTTT. As protein: CASSQERGADTGELFF.